This passage covers 17 T cell receptor beta chains from one sample sequenced in a study of blood T cells in healthy people across ages. A J-beta primer mix and a sample-barcoded 5' primer were used in a second PCR of roughly 7 to 12 cycles. MiXCR, run by TCRdb on the 5' RACE reads, gives a single entry per CDR3 protein. The sample records about 780,000 distinct CDR3 sequences, about 45% being singletons. The sample consisted of blood. These receptors all stem from a man older than 75 in good health.

This clonotype was detected a few times. J is TRBJ1-1 and V is TRBV6-2 or TRBV6-3, with no clear D. Germline V gene sequence: CDR1 MNHEY, CDR2 SVGEGT. The CDR3 is 13 amino acids. Between the trimmed V and J ends, which lost 2 bases and 1 base, there was a span of 5 bases. DNA for the CDR3: TGTGCCAGCAGTTACGACCCGAACACTGAAGCTTTCTTT. This encodes CASSYDPNTEAFF.

This clonotype was picked up one time. The chain recombines TRBV3-1 with TRBJ2-1; possible D gene TRBD2, 5 bases. This CDR3 has 15 residues. Germline CDR1 reads LGHDT; CDR2 reads YNNKEL (reference sequence). V was shortened by 4 bases and J by 5 bases, with 15 bases between the two germline ends. In nucleotides, the CDR3 is TGTGCCAGCAGCCGTACCCAGCGGTCGAACAATGAGCAGTTCTTC. It translates to CASSRTQRSNNEQFF.

This clonotype occurred a few times. This sequence joins TRBV29-1 and TRBJ2-1, with D hard to call. V was trimmed by 0 bases and J by 5 bases, leaving 2 bases between them. Germline assignment: CDR1 SQVTM and CDR2 ANQGSEA. This CDR3 is built from 11 residues. DNA for the CDR3: TGCAGCGTTGAAGAAAACAATGAGCAGTTCTTC. It translates to CSVEENNEQFF.

The chain combines TRBV20-1 with TRBJ2-7, with 8 bases that match TRBD2. This CDR3 comprises 15 residues. J gave up 2 bases and V 3 bases, and 9 bases lay outside the gene matches. The germline CDR1 and CDR2 sequences are DFQATT and SNEGSKA (reference sequence). This CDR3 is CSARGAGVSTYEQYF. The CDR3 coding sequence is TGCAGTGCTAGGGGAGCGGGAGTATCAACCTACGAGCAGTACTTC.

J is TRBJ2-1 and V is TRBV4-3; 9 bases align to TRBD2. The J segment lost 0 bases and the V segment lost 3 bases, leaving 6 bases of the junction unmatched. Germline CDR1 reads LGHNA; CDR2 reads YSLEER. This CDR3 is built from 17 residues. CDR3 coding DNA: TGCGCCAGCAGCCAGACAGGTAGCGGGAGCTCCTACAATGAGCAGTTCTTC. This encodes CASSQTGSGSSYNEQFF.

The chain is built from TRBV10-3 and TRBJ2-5; D perhaps matches TRBD1 (5 bases). CDR3 length equals 14 residues. CDR1 and CDR2 (germline): ENHRY, SYGVKD. Trimming left V 2 bases short and J 7 bases short, with 14 bases between. CDR3 loop: CAISERSGLGTQYF. CDR3 DNA: TGTGCCATCAGTGAGAGATCAGGGCTTGGGACCCAGTACTTC.

This clonotype was seen a single time. V and J are TRBV25-1 and TRBJ2-5; 7 nucleotides align to TRBD1. The CDR3 has 12 amino acids. Trimming removed 9 bases from V and 5 bases from J; junction bases left unmatched: 6. The germline CDR1 and CDR2 sequences are MGHDK and SYGVNS. Here the CDR3 reads CARVDREETQYF. The DNA for the CDR3 is TGTGCCAGAGTCGACAGGGAGGAGACCCAGTACTTC.

This clonotype occurred once. The chain links TRBV20-1 to TRBJ2-1, with 7 bases fitting TRBD1. With the DNA end fitting TRBJ2-7 better, the J assignment may be wrong. This CDR3 has 16 residues. CDR1 DFQATT and CDR2 SNEGSKA come from the germline V gene (reference sequence). DNA of the CDR3: TGCAGTGCTACGGACAGGTCTACTAGATCCTACAATGAGCAGTACTTC. Its protein product is CSATDRSTRSYNEQYF.

The table lists this clonotype with many counts. CDR3 sequence (DNA): TGTGCCAGCAGTTTCGGGGCAGATACGCAGTATTTT. Translated, it gives CASSFGADTQYF. This chain joins TRBV27 and TRBJ2-3; TRBD2 might be the D (5 bases). The germline V and J ends were trimmed by 3 bases and 4 bases, with 5 bases remaining between them. The CDR3 has 12 residues. Per germline, CDR1 MNHEY and CDR2 SMNVEV (reference sequence).

Concerning this clonotype: At one of its ends the junction is not consistent with the germline gene, which may arise from a read error. The chain joins TRBV7-2 to TRBJ2-1; 8 nucleotides match TRBD2. The CDR3 runs 16 residues. Germline CDR1 reads SGHTA; CDR2 reads FQGNSA. The CDR3 sequence is CACSKPTSESYNEQFF. For the CDR3, the DNA is TGTGCCTGCAGCAAACCGACTAGCGAATCCTACAATGAGCAGTTCTTC. Complete variable domain (other parts from reference TRBV7-2 and TRBJ2-1): GAGVSQSPSNKVTEKGKDVELRCDPISGHTALYWYRQSLGQGLEFLIYFQGNSAPDKSGLPSDRFSAERTGGSVSTLTIQRTQQEDSAVYLCACSKPTSESYNEQFFGPGTRLTVL.

This clonotype was seen a few times. The chain joins TRBV29-1 to TRBJ1-5; tentative D call: TRBD1 (6 bases). The CDR3 loop spans 13 amino acids. The ends were cut back, 3 bases at V and 6 bases at J, with 12 bases in the middle. Germline CDR1 and CDR2: SQVTM and ANQGSEA. DNA for the CDR3: TGCAGCGTTGACCAGGGAGGGGGTCAGCCCCAGCATTTT. Translating gives CSVDQGGGQPQHF.

The rearrangement links TRBV12-3 or TRBV12-4 to TRBJ2-7, with TRBD1 matching over 9 bases. V shed 4 bases, J shed 7 bases, and the junction held 5 bases outside the gene matches. This CDR3 comprises 13 residues. Here the CDR3 DNA reads TGTGCCAGCAGTTCCCGGGACAGGGTTGAGCAGTACTTC. Encoded protein: CASSSRDRVEQYF.

This clonotype has at least ten counts. This chain uses TRBV29-1 with TRBJ2-7; 8 nucleotides agree with TRBD1. Trimming removed 6 bases from V and 4 bases from J; junction bases left unmatched: 11. The germline gives CDR1 SQVTM, CDR2 ANQGSEA. The CDR3 contains 14 residues. The CDR3 sequence: CSVGQVESLYEQYF. In DNA form, the CDR3 reads TGCAGCGTGGGACAGGTCGAATCTCTTTACGAGCAGTACTTC.

The V call is TRBV20-1, the J call TRBJ2-1; D is perhaps TRBD2 (6 bases). The end of the DNA is better explained by TRBJ2-7, so the J call may be wrong. CDR3 length: 16 residues. Germline V gene sequence: CDR1 DFQATT, CDR2 SNEGSKA (reference sequence). CDR3 nucleotides: TGCAGTGCAACGACTAGTATGGAAAGCTCCTACAATGAGCAGTACTTC. Protein sequence: CSATTSMESSYNEQYF.

The chain carries TRBV7-2 and TRBJ2-3; 7 bases line up with TRBD2. Germline V gene lookup returns CDR1 SGHTA and CDR2 FQGNSA. V lost 3 bases to trimming and J lost 2 bases; unmatched junction nucleotides: 8. The CDR3 length is 16 residues. Written as DNA, the CDR3 is TGTGCCAGCAGCTTTAGGCGGGAGCCTTCCACAGATACGCAGTATTTT. Protein product: CASSFRREPSTDTQYF.

The chain is built from TRBV12-3 or TRBV12-4 and TRBJ2-2, with a tentative D call TRBD1 (5 bases). Trimming took off 10 bases at V and 1 base at J, with 13 bases between the two ends. The CDR3 runs to 14 residues. CDR3 sequence reads: CATADSLNTGELFF. As DNA, the CDR3 is TGTGCCACCGCCGACAGTTTGAACACCGGGGAGCTGTTTTTT.

This chain's CDR3 is CASSSRRNRGLNTEAFF. As DNA, the CDR3 is TGTGCCAGCAGCTCTCGAAGAAACAGGGGGTTGAACACTGAAGCTTTCTTT. V usage is TRBV7-2 and J usage is TRBJ1-1; 8 bases map to TRBD1. The CDR3 runs 17 residues. The germline V gene encodes CDR1 SGHTA and CDR2 FQGNSA. The V and J ends lost 4 bases and 0 bases, in that order; junction bases with no gene match: 10.